The 2 T cell receptor beta chains given below trace back to one sample, sequenced in a study of T cell responses to AZD1222 COVID-19 vaccine. Libraries were prepared by immunoSEQ multiplex PCR; TCRdb keeps only in-frame clonotypes and omits some of them. The data hold 150,000 to 200,000 clones, with around 94% observed a single time. Source: peripheral blood, taken on day 0 of AZD1222 vaccination. Receptors originate from an adult in good health.

The chain has TRBV6-5 and TRBJ1-5; 8 bases are a match to TRBD1. V shed 5 bases and J 5 bases; nucleotides not matched to a gene: 8. The CDR3 runs 15 residues. Germline loops: CDR1 MNHEY, CDR2 SVGAGI. The DNA for the CDR3 is TGTGCCAGCAGTATGACAGGGGCTAGGGATCAGCCCCAGCATTTT. Amino acid sequence: CASSMTGARDQPQHF.

This clone appeared a single time. The chain recombines TRBV5-1 with TRBJ1-1; D perhaps matches TRBD1 (5 bases). The V gene lost 5 bases and the J gene lost 0 bases, with 14 bases spanning the gap. This CDR3 comprises 15 residues. Germline CDR1 SGHRS, CDR2 YFSETQ. The CDR3 DNA is TGCGCCAGCAGAGATACCGGGACCCTGAACACTGAAGCTTTCTTT. The encoded protein is CASRDTGTLNTEAFF.